This T cell receptor (beta chain) derives from a study of blood T cell repertoires in COVID-19. At the level of the study: Donors in the United States, Italy and Spain gave samples during acute or convalescent COVID-19. The analysed material was cDNA or gDNA that came from T cells, B-cell-depleted T cells, or PBMCs.

CDR1 is SQVTM, CDR2 ANQGSEA, per germline. J gave up 2 bases and V 6 bases, and 9 bases lay outside the gene matches. CDR3 length: 15 amino acids. Per the original methods: Amplification of reference gene primers provided the estimated nucleated cell counts. Profiled with immunoSEQ multiplex PCR; TCRdb holds only in-frame clones, not every one. V and J calls and clone size are those listed in that table; D and trimming were worked out from the DNA. Among under 150,000 clones listed, approximately 84% were seen once. This TCR was recovered from a woman in her fifties or sixties who had recovered from COVID-19. Sequenced input: peripheral blood. The rearrangement links TRBV29-1 to TRBJ2-7; 11 nucleotides align to TRBD2. The CDR3, as DNA: TGCAGCGTAACTAATATAGCGGGGGGGACCTACGAGCAGTACTTC. Its translation: CSVTNIAGGTYEQYF.